The 8 T cell receptor beta chains below all came from one sample that was sequenced in a study of blood T cells in healthy people across ages. Through a sample-barcoded 5' primer and a J-beta primer mix, a second PCR was run for about 6 to 11 cycles. TCRdb independently ran MiXCR on the 5' RACE reads; one entry per CDR3 protein. The sample holds 590,000 or so distinct CDR3 sequences, 25% to 35% seen once. The specimen was blood. The source of these receptors is a woman of 80 years or more in good health.

This clonotype was seen at least ten times. The chain couples TRBV20-1 to TRBJ2-7; 7 bases fit TRBD1. The CDR3 runs 15 residues. Germline trimming cut 3 bases from V and 2 bases from J; bases unmatched to any gene: 10. The V gene's germline CDR1 is DFQATT and CDR2 SNEGSKA (reference sequence). The CDR3 DNA sequence: TGCAGTGCTAGTTCGAAGGACAGGATGACCTACGAGCAGTACTTC. Translated: CSASSKDRMTYEQYF.

For this clonotype: A clone one base away is much larger, so this may be a read error. V gene TRBV5-6 combines with J gene TRBJ2-1; D possibly corresponds to TRBD2 (5 bases). CDR1 is SGHDT and CDR2 is YYEEEE in the germline V gene. The CDR3 contains 16 residues. The CDR3 nucleotides read TGTGCCGGCAGCTTGGACTTCCAAAGCTCCTACAATGAGCAGTTCTTC. As protein: CAGSLDFQSSYNEQFF.

This clonotype appeared many times. The chain uses TRBV29-1 and TRBJ2-5, with a tentative D call TRBD1 (5 bases). Germline V CDR1 and CDR2: SQVTM, ANQGSEA. Trimming stripped 7 bases from V and 4 bases from J, with 16 bases between. This CDR3 has 13 residues. The CDR3 protein is CSAEGYGAETQYF. CDR3 nucleotides: TGCAGCGCCGAAGGTTATGGGGCAGAGACCCAGTACTTC.

The CDR3 loop is CARQETGSNTGELFF. CDR3 nucleotide sequence: TGTGCCAGACAAGAGACAGGGTCGAACACCGGGGAGCTGTTTTTT. The chain couples TRBV25-1 to TRBJ2-2; TRBD1 agrees at 7 bases. CDR1 is MGHDK, CDR2 SYGVNS, per germline. The V segment lost 9 bases and the J segment 0 bases; nucleotides outside the gene matches: 7. The CDR3 sequence is 15 residues long.

As regards this clonotype: A read error may be the cause here, since a much bigger clone is one base away. This chain uses TRBV7-2 with TRBJ2-1, with 9 bases aligning to TRBD1. The DNA end favors TRBJ2-7, so the J call may be wrong. This CDR3 region has 14 residues. CDR1 is SGHTA and CDR2 is FQGNSA in the germline V gene. The CDR3 DNA reads TGTGCCAGCAGCGGACAGGGGATCTACAATGAGCAGTACTTC. It translates to CASSGQGIYNEQYF.

This clonotype was seen once. A read error may produce the germline difference seen at one junction end. The chain couples TRBV10-2 to TRBJ1-5; TRBD1 agrees at 8 bases. There are 21 residues in the CDR3. Germline-derived CDR1 and CDR2 are WSHSY and SAAADI. The CDR3 loop reads CASGETMPGQVGTYSNQPQHF. The CDR3 DNA sequence: TGCGCCAGCGGTGAGACAATGCCGGGACAGGTTGGGACATATAGCAATCAGCCCCAGCATTTT.

CDR3 protein: CASSLGLGNQPQHF. The CDR3 nucleotides read TGTGCCAGCAGCTTGGGGCTAGGAAATCAGCCCCAGCATTTT. V is TRBV5-6 and J is TRBJ1-5; D not certain. The CDR3 is 14 amino acids. Germline V gene lookup returns CDR1 SGHDT and CDR2 YYEEEE. V was clipped by 0 bases and J by 4 bases, with 8 bases between them.

The rearrangement links TRBV27 to TRBJ2-1; TRBD2 aligns across 9 bases. The CDR3 length is 15 residues. Germline V gene data show CDR1 as MNHEY and CDR2 as SMNVEV (reference sequence). Trimming removed 2 bases from V and 12 bases from J; junction bases left unmatched: 11. In nucleotides, the CDR3 is TGTGCCAGCAGTTTAGACGCGGGGGGGCGGTCTGGGCAGTTCTTC. It is translated as CASSLDAGGRSGQFF.